These 5 T cell receptor beta chains originate from one sample sequenced in a study of T cell responses to AZD1222 COVID-19 vaccine. Clones were read by immunoSEQ multiplex PCR, and TCRdb kept only the in-frame ones, dropping some. The sample has 100,000 to 150,000 clones, over 75% seen once. Material: peripheral blood, obtained on day 0 of AZD1222 vaccination. The receptor source for this set is an adult in good health.

The gene calls are TRBV4-1 and TRBJ1-6; 10 nucleotides align to TRBD1. Per the germline V gene, CDR1 is MGHRA and CDR2 is YSYEKL. The CDR3 loop spans 17 amino acids. Trimming removed 4 bases from V and 6 bases from J; junction bases left unmatched: 9. The CDR3 sequence: CASSLTGTGESNSPLHF. CDR3 in DNA: TGCGCCAGCAGCCTCACCGGGACAGGGGAGAGTAATTCACCCCTCCACTTT.

The J gene is TRBJ2-7, the V gene TRBV19, with 12 bases identical to TRBD1. V shed 9 bases, J shed 7 bases, and the junction held 10 bases outside the gene matches. The germline V gene encodes CDR1 LNHDA and CDR2 SQIVND (reference sequence). This CDR3 has 14 amino acids. CDR3 amino acids: CASGPGQGAREQYF. The CDR3 coding sequence is TGTGCCAGCGGCCCGGGACAGGGGGCGCGGGAGCAGTACTTC.

The chain joins TRBV4-3 to TRBJ1-2, with D possibly matching TRBD1 (5 bases). The ends were cut back, 0 bases at V and 8 bases at J, with 10 bases in the middle. Germline lookup yields CDR1 LGHNA and CDR2 YSLEER. CDR3 length: 13 residues. CDR3 amino acids: CASSQEGERGYTF. CDR3 sequence (DNA): TGCGCCAGCAGCCAAGAAGGGGAGAGGGGCTACACCTTC.

This clone has a single count. The chain links TRBV21-1 to TRBJ2-7; the table's TRBD2 call for D was not verified on the DNA. TRBV21-1 represents a pseudogene. The CDR3 spans 16 residues. CDR3 amino acids: CASSKGEGFDVGEQYF. DNA for the CDR3: TGTGCCAGCAGCAAAGGGGAGGGCTTTGATGTGGGGGAGCAGTACTTC.

This rearrangement joins TRBV4-1 to TRBJ2-3; D may match TRBD1 or TRBD2 (5 bases each). This CDR3 comprises 16 residues. The germline V and J ends were trimmed by 2 bases and 3 bases, with 15 bases remaining between them. Germline CDR1 and CDR2: MGHRA and YSYEKL. CDR3 sequence reads: CASSQFGAATTDTQYF. DNA for the CDR3: TGCGCCAGCAGCCAATTCGGGGCTGCAACAACAGATACGCAGTATTTT.